These T cell receptor beta chains were read from a single sample in a study of blood T cell repertoires in COVID-19. Clones were sequenced by immunoSEQ multiplex PCR, and TCRdb holds only the in-frame ones, with some missing. Of some 350,000 clones detected, about 87% appear once; the ten largest clones hold more than 5%. Specimen: PBMCs or T cells enriched from blood (not recorded which). All receptors derive from a man aged 25-40 years who had recovered from COVID-19. Each CDR3 is given with its conserved first and last residue. Fields, in order: clone size, J gene, V gene, D gene, CDR3 DNA, CDR3 protein. A D gene is named only where the DNA matches it firmly. Some rows have no size entry. The others give once, few or many, or a class for an expanded clone.

clone_size: NA
j_call: TRBJ2-7
v_call: TRBV20-1
d_call: NA
cdr3_nt: TGCAGTGCCCCCCGGAGGGACGAGCAGTACTTC
cdr3_aa: CSAPRRDEQYF

clone_size: NA
j_call: TRBJ2-2
v_call: TRBV14
d_call: TRBD1
cdr3_nt: TGTGCCATCCGGGACAGGGACTACACCGGGGAGCTGTTTTTT
cdr3_aa: CAIRDRDYTGELFF

clone_size: NA
j_call: TRBJ1-2
v_call: TRBV18
d_call: TRBD1
cdr3_nt: TGTGCCAGCTCACCAACCAGGGGGCGCCGGGACTATGGCTACACCTTC
cdr3_aa: CASSPTRGRRDYGYTF

clone_size: NA
j_call: TRBJ2-5
v_call: TRBV24-1
d_call: TRBD2
cdr3_nt: TGTGCCACCAGCAGCGGGGGGGCGGGAGAGACCCAGTACTTC
cdr3_aa: CATSSGGAGETQYF

clone_size: NA
j_call: TRBJ2-6
v_call: TRBV5-4
d_call: TRBD1
cdr3_nt: TGTGCCAGCAGCGGACAGGGTAGAGCTCCTGGGGCCAACGTCCTGACTTTC
cdr3_aa: CASSGQGRAPGANVLTF

clone_size: NA
j_call: TRBJ2-7
v_call: TRBV18
d_call: TRBD2
cdr3_nt: TGTGCCAGCTCACCTAGGCCGGGACTAGCGGGGGGCGAGCAGTACTTC
cdr3_aa: CASSPRPGLAGGEQYF

clone_size: NA
j_call: TRBJ2-1
v_call: TRBV18
d_call: TRBD2
cdr3_nt: TGTGCCAGCTCACCACCGACGCGGGGGGGCTCCTACAATGAGCAGTTCTTC
cdr3_aa: CASSPPTRGGSYNEQFF

clone_size: NA
j_call: TRBJ2-3
v_call: TRBV18
d_call: NA
cdr3_nt: TGTGCCAGCTCACCACCGAGTGGCACAGATACGCAGTATTTT
cdr3_aa: CASSPPSGTDTQYF

clone_size: NA
j_call: TRBJ1-2
v_call: TRBV5-1
d_call: TRBD1
cdr3_nt: TGCGCCAGCAGCCCCAGGGGGATCCCTGCTAACTATGGCTACACCTTC
cdr3_aa: CASSPRGIPANYGYTF

clone_size: few
j_call: TRBJ2-5
v_call: TRBV12-3/TRBV12-4
d_call: NA
cdr3_nt: TGTGCCACCCTAGGGGATTACCAAGAGACCCAGTACTTC
cdr3_aa: CATLGDYQETQYF

clone_size: NA
j_call: TRBJ1-2
v_call: TRBV6-5
d_call: TRBD1
cdr3_nt: TGTGCCAGCAGCCCCAGGGGGTCCAACTATGGCTACACCTTC
cdr3_aa: CASSPRGSNYGYTF

clone_size: NA
j_call: TRBJ2-5
v_call: TRBV29-1
d_call: NA
cdr3_nt: TGCAGCGTCCAAATTGGACACCGCCAAGAGACCCAGTACTTC
cdr3_aa: CSVQIGHRQETQYF

clone_size: NA
j_call: TRBJ1-6
v_call: TRBV18
d_call: TRBD1
cdr3_nt: TGTGCCAGCTCTTCCGACAGGGGGGCTTCACCCCTCCACTTT
cdr3_aa: CASSSDRGASPLHF

clone_size: few
j_call: TRBJ1-3
v_call: TRBV7-9
d_call: TRBD1
cdr3_nt: TGTGCCAGCAGCCGACAGGGGGGAAACACCATATATTTT
cdr3_aa: CASSRQGGNTIYF

clone_size: NA
j_call: TRBJ2-2
v_call: TRBV19
d_call: NA
cdr3_nt: TGTGCCAGTAGCACACGGGAGTGGAACACCGGGGAGCTGTTTTTT
cdr3_aa: CASSTREWNTGELFF

clone_size: NA
j_call: TRBJ2-3
v_call: TRBV2
d_call: TRBD1
cdr3_nt: TGTGCCAGCAGTGAAACAGGGGGCATAGATACGCAGTATTTT
cdr3_aa: CASSETGGIDTQYF

clone_size: NA
j_call: TRBJ2-1
v_call: TRBV7-3
d_call: TRBD2
cdr3_nt: TGTGCCAGCAGCTCACAGGGGACTAGCGCCTACAATGAGCAGTTCTTC
cdr3_aa: CASSSQGTSAYNEQFF

clone_size: NA
j_call: TRBJ2-1
v_call: TRBV9
d_call: TRBD2
cdr3_nt: TGTGCCAGCAGCGAGGGGACTAGCGGGGGATGGGCCTACAATGAGCAGTTCTTC
cdr3_aa: CASSEGTSGGWAYNEQFF

clone_size: NA
j_call: TRBJ1-2
v_call: TRBV28
d_call: NA
cdr3_nt: TGTGCCAGCTATCACAGGGACGTCTATGGCTACACCTTC
cdr3_aa: CASYHRDVYGYTF

clone_size: NA
j_call: TRBJ1-2
v_call: TRBV15
d_call: NA
cdr3_nt: TGTGCCACCAGCAGAGATAGCGGGACGCAAGGCTACACCTTC
cdr3_aa: CATSRDSGTQGYTF

clone_size: NA
j_call: TRBJ1-4
v_call: TRBV7-9
d_call: TRBD1
cdr3_nt: TGTGCCAGCAGTTCCCAGGGGGGTAGGAAAAAACTGTTTTTT
cdr3_aa: CASSSQGGRKKLFF

clone_size: once
j_call: TRBJ2-2
v_call: TRBV5-1
d_call: NA
cdr3_nt: TGCGCCAGCAGCATAGGACAGCCCACCGGGGAGCTGTTTTTT
cdr3_aa: CASSIGQPTGELFF

clone_size: NA
j_call: TRBJ1-1
v_call: TRBV5-8
d_call: TRBD1
cdr3_nt: TGTGCCAGCAGCTTGACAGGGGAGAGGAGCACTGAAGCTTTCTTT
cdr3_aa: CASSLTGERSTEAFF

clone_size: NA
j_call: TRBJ2-1
v_call: TRBV2
d_call: NA
cdr3_nt: TGTGCCAGCAAACCAGTCCACAATGAGCAGTTCTTC
cdr3_aa: CASKPVHNEQFF

clone_size: once
j_call: TRBJ1-2
v_call: TRBV5-5
d_call: TRBD1
cdr3_nt: TGTGCCAGCAGCTTGGACGGGACAGCTTTTGGTTGGTATGGCTACACCTTC
cdr3_aa: CASSLDGTAFGWYGYTF

clone_size: once
j_call: TRBJ1-2
v_call: TRBV5-8
d_call: NA
cdr3_nt: TGTGCCAGCAGGAATTGGAAGGGGCTGCATGGCTACACCTTC
cdr3_aa: CASRNWKGLHGYTF

clone_size: few
j_call: TRBJ2-7
v_call: TRBV28
d_call: NA
cdr3_nt: TGTGCCAGCGATCCGGGGGGCCGCTCCTACGAGCAGTACTTC
cdr3_aa: CASDPGGRSYEQYF

clone_size: NA
j_call: TRBJ2-3
v_call: TRBV5-1
d_call: TRBD2
cdr3_nt: TGCGCCAGCAGCCGGACTAGCGGGGGGGCGGCAGATACGCAGTATTTT
cdr3_aa: CASSRTSGGAADTQYF

clone_size: NA
j_call: TRBJ2-3
v_call: TRBV9
d_call: TRBD2
cdr3_nt: TGTGCCAGCAGCGTAGGAGTTTGGCTAGCGGCCACAGATACGCAGTATTTT
cdr3_aa: CASSVGVWLAATDTQYF

clone_size: NA
j_call: TRBJ1-6
v_call: TRBV27
d_call: NA
cdr3_nt: TGTGCCAGCAGTTTCCAGGTGGTGGGTTCACCCCTCCACTTT
cdr3_aa: CASSFQVVGSPLHF

clone_size: NA
j_call: TRBJ1-6
v_call: TRBV5-1
d_call: NA
cdr3_nt: TGCGCCAGCGCCGGGGATAGCTCCTATAATTCACCCCTCCACTTT
cdr3_aa: CASAGDSSYNSPLHF

clone_size: NA
j_call: TRBJ2-2
v_call: TRBV27
d_call: NA
cdr3_nt: TGTGCCAGCAGTTTACTTAGCGGGGAGCTGTTTTTT
cdr3_aa: CASSLLSGELFF

clone_size: NA
j_call: TRBJ1-5
v_call: TRBV3-1/TRBV3-2
d_call: TRBD1
cdr3_nt: TGTGCCAGCAGCCAAACGCCGGGACAGGAGATCCCCCAGCATTTT
cdr3_aa: CASSQTPGQEIPQHF

clone_size: NA
j_call: TRBJ1-1
v_call: TRBV5-1
d_call: NA
cdr3_nt: TGCGCCAGCAGCTTGATGAGGGTCCCCGACACTGAAGCTTTCTTT
cdr3_aa: CASSLMRVPDTEAFF

clone_size: NA
j_call: TRBJ2-1
v_call: TRBV10-1
d_call: TRBD1
cdr3_nt: TGCGCCAGCAGTGAGAGCGTATCAGGGACAGGGCTAAGTGAGCAGTTCTTC
cdr3_aa: CASSESVSGTGLSEQFF

clone_size: NA
j_call: TRBJ2-1
v_call: TRBV11-2
d_call: TRBD2
cdr3_nt: TGTGCCAGCAGCTCGACTAGCGGGGGGTACAATGAGCAGTTCTTC
cdr3_aa: CASSSTSGGYNEQFF

clone_size: NA
j_call: TRBJ2-5
v_call: TRBV3-1/TRBV3-2
d_call: TRBD1
cdr3_nt: TGTGCCAGCAGCCAGCCGGGACAGGGTAGTTGGGAGACCCAGTACTTC
cdr3_aa: CASSQPGQGSWETQYF

clone_size: NA
j_call: TRBJ2-4
v_call: TRBV20-1
d_call: NA
cdr3_nt: TGCAGTGCTAGTCGGGGGGCACTAGCCAAAAACATTCAGTACTTC
cdr3_aa: CSASRGALAKNIQYF

clone_size: NA
j_call: TRBJ1-4
v_call: TRBV10-3
d_call: NA
cdr3_nt: TGTGCCATCGCAGGGGTGACTAATGAAAAACTGTTTTTT
cdr3_aa: CAIAGVTNEKLFF

clone_size: once
j_call: TRBJ1-6
v_call: TRBV6-5
d_call: TRBD1
cdr3_nt: TGTGCCAGCAGTAGAAAGACAGGGGATAACCTCCACTTT
cdr3_aa: CASSRKTGDNLHF

clone_size: NA
j_call: TRBJ1-5
v_call: TRBV6-5
d_call: TRBD1
cdr3_nt: TGTGCCAGCAGTTCCCGGACAGGGGGCGACCAGCCCCAGCATTTT
cdr3_aa: CASSSRTGGDQPQHF

clone_size: once
j_call: TRBJ2-1
v_call: TRBV11-2
d_call: TRBD1
cdr3_nt: TGTGCCAGCAGCCGTGGGACAGGCTCCTACAATGAGCAGTTCTTC
cdr3_aa: CASSRGTGSYNEQFF

clone_size: NA
j_call: TRBJ1-2
v_call: TRBV5-4
d_call: NA
cdr3_nt: TGTGCCAGCAACCAACAGGGTAGCTATGGCTACACCTTC
cdr3_aa: CASNQQGSYGYTF

clone_size: NA
j_call: TRBJ1-1
v_call: TRBV28
d_call: NA
cdr3_nt: TGTGCCAGCAGTAGCGGGAGCGCTGAAGCTTTCTTT
cdr3_aa: CASSSGSAEAFF

clone_size: few
j_call: TRBJ2-5
v_call: TRBV24-1
d_call: TRBD2
cdr3_nt: TGTGCCACCAGTGATGCTAGCGGGGGGCTTAAAGAGACCCAGTACTTC
cdr3_aa: CATSDASGGLKETQYF

clone_size: NA
j_call: TRBJ2-1
v_call: TRBV20-1
d_call: NA
cdr3_nt: TGCAGTGCTAGCGTAGAGGTTGAGCAGTTCTTC
cdr3_aa: CSASVEVEQFF